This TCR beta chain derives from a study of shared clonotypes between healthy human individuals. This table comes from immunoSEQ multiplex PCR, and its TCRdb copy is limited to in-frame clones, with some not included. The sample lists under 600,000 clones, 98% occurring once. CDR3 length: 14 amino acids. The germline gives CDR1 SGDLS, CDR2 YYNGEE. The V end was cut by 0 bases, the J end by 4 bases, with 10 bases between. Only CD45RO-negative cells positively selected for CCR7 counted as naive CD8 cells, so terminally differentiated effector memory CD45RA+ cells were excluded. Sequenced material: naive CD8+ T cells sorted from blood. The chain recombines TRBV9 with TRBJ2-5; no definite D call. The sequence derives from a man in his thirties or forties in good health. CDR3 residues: CASSVEGATETQYF. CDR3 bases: TGTGCCAGCAGCGTAGAAGGAGCAACAGAGACCCAGTACTTC.